The 6 T cell receptor beta chains in this list originate from one sample, sequenced in a study of T-cell reconstitution after alpha-beta-depleted transplantation in children. Preparation of the TCRbeta library used unique molecular identifiers. One entry per CDR3 protein, called by TCRdb with MiXCR from the PCR reads. The top ten clones hold around 2.3% of a sample with 330,000 or so distinct CDR3 sequences, 9% to 12% of them seen once. This material consisted of PBMCs from the stem cell graft donor, taken from the stem cell graft. These receptors were obtained from a human donor who donated a stem cell graft to a child with acute lymphoblastic leukemia.

This clonotype showed up just a few times. The V call is TRBV11-2, the J call TRBJ2-1; D unresolved. The V gene lost 3 bases and the J gene lost 6 bases, with 12 bases spanning the gap. Germline loops: CDR1 SGHAT, CDR2 FQNNGV. The CDR3 is 14 amino acids. The CDR3 nucleotides are TGTGCCAGCAGCTTCTCATTAGCCGGCAATGAGCAGTTCTTC. Translating gives CASSFSLAGNEQFF.

In its sample, this clonotype was seen many times. The J gene is TRBJ2-7, the V gene TRBV13; D tentatively fits TRBD1 or TRBD2 (5 bases each). This CDR3 is 16 amino acids long. Germline-derived CDR1 and CDR2 are PRHDT and FYEKMQ (reference sequence). V shed 0 bases and J shed 0 bases, with 12 bases lying between them. This chain's CDR3 is CASSLGLGESSYEQYF. DNA of the CDR3: TGTGCCAGCAGCTTAGGCCTGGGGGAGAGCTCCTACGAGCAGTACTTC.

The sample holds many counts of this clonotype. This chain uses TRBV11-1 with TRBJ2-6; no reliable D call. V lost 0 bases to trimming and J lost 0 bases, with 12 bases between them. The CDR3 runs 18 residues. Germline V gene data show CDR1 as SGHAT and CDR2 as FQDESV (reference sequence). The CDR3 spells CASSLARQAFSGANVLTF. The CDR3 DNA follows: TGTGCCAGCAGCTTAGCTCGGCAGGCCTTCTCTGGGGCCAACGTCCTGACTTTC.

This clonotype has a count of ten or more. This chain connects TRBV7-9 to TRBJ2-5, with D perhaps TRBD2 (6 bases). The V and J ends lost 2 bases and 2 bases respectively, with 12 bases between them. CDR1 is SEHNR, CDR2 FQNEAQ, per germline (reference sequence). This CDR3 has 15 residues. The CDR3 spells CASSLLLATQETQYF. CDR3 sequence (DNA): TGTGCCAGCAGCTTATTACTAGCCACACAAGAGACCCAGTACTTC.

This clonotype was counted between two and nine times. This chain links TRBV12-3 or TRBV12-4 with TRBJ1-1; D may be TRBD1 (5 bases). The CDR3 runs to 13 residues. With 3 bases removed from V and 4 bases from J, the gap between germline ends came to 9 bases. CDR3 in DNA: TGTGCCAGCAGTTTCTTCGGGGGCACTGAAGCTTTCTTT. The encoded protein is CASSFFGGTEAFF.

The V and J genes are TRBV30 and TRBJ2-2, with D perhaps given as TRBD1 or TRBD2 (5 bases each). Germline V lookup: CDR1 GTSNPN, CDR2 SVGIG (reference sequence). This CDR3 spans 15 amino acids. Trimming shortened V by 4 bases and J by 5 bases, and 17 bases separated the two germline ends. CDR3 in amino acids: CAWMALRELTGELFF. The CDR3 coding sequence is TGTGCCTGGATGGCTCTCAGGGAGTTGACCGGGGAGCTGTTTTTT.